This T cell receptor (beta chain) was found in a study of blood T cells in healthy people across ages (dated by TCRdb to between 2015 and 2016). For context, the study as a whole: In model experiments, roughly one uniquely barcoded TCR beta cDNA molecule per two T cells was captured by template switching. The donors were split into four age groups: young (average around 15 years), middle-aged (more than 35), aged (over 55) and long-lived (about 82). To avoid experimental bias, donors of different ages were distributed randomly across sequencing lanes. To track age-related changes in TCR beta repertoire diversity, the study relied on deep sequencing normalized with unique cDNA molecular identifiers. Using the same blood draw, the study looked at two additional independent replicas of 1 million unique cDNA reads for two donors, one aged 18 to 30 and the other aged 80 or older. Summary of the overall study and its limitations: Observed TCR beta diversity per million T cells fell roughly linearly with age, and a significant reduction was already apparent by age around 40. Observed TCR beta diversity correlated strongly with the percentage of naive T cells measured by flow cytometry. Total diversity estimates from one million sequenced T cells were considered lower bounds and underestimates. Since profiling was done on bulk unsorted PBMCs, naive and antigen-experienced compartments could not be conclusively compared. Compared with the aged group, the long-lived group had more naive CD4+ T cells, fewer expanded clones and increased TCR diversity, a pattern suggesting age selection. Because the CMV infection status of the donors was unknown, age-related changes in expanded clonotypes may potentially have been confounded.

On this clonotype itself: Its antigen is still unknown. It has no much larger one-base neighbor in the sample; base qualities were not kept.

From the cysteine through the phenylalanine, the CDR3 covers 15 amino acids. Left in the record is the CDR3 DNA by itself, 45 bases read in frame from the first base. CDR1 MNHEY and CDR2 SMNVEV were looked up in the germline V gene (reference sequence). Between the V and J ends, shortened by 5 bases and 6 bases respectively, the junction contains 16 bases. Receptor libraries were prepared by 5' RACE. Sequencing was carried out with an Illumina HiSeq 2500. A second PCR of roughly 7 to 11 cycles was performed with a sample-barcoded 5' primer and a J-beta primer mix. A template-switch 5' adaptor carrying 12 random nucleotides introduced a unique molecular identifier onto each TCR beta cDNA molecule. Each sample yielded at least 2.5 million CDR3-containing paired-end reads. First-strand cDNA synthesis was performed from all RNA using the Mint cDNA synthesis kit, with priming by a TRBC-specific oligonucleotide. All cDNA was treated with uracil-DNA glycosylase and then went through a first 18-cycle PCR with the universal primers M1SS and BC2_uni_R. The published analysis was carried out like this. For normalization, 1 million high-quality reads were randomly selected from each sample, with every read carrying a distinct molecular identifier. Instead of being binned into consensus sequences, reads with shared molecular identifiers were discarded. MiTCR, run with a Q25 quality threshold and the strictest error-elimination algorithm, handled CDR3 identification, clonotype clustering and error correction. Lower-bound total TCR beta diversity was estimated with a nonparametric unseen species model using Euler transformation. Clones were called with MiXCR by TCRdb after fastp trimmed the public reads at Q25, and only in-frame beta chains were retained. Identical CDR3 proteins give one entry, which carries the most common genes and DNA. TCRdb's processing, not the authors' own work, is the source of the V and J calls. In all, the sample holds approximately 600,000 distinct CDR3 sequences, and 45% to 65% of those were seen once. Together, the top ten hold around 37% of the sample.

Systemically healthy Caucasian individuals from Russia, some 36 in total and aged roughly 6 to 90 years, were included as donors. Approximately 9.7 milliliters of peripheral blood were drawn from each donor into EDTA-treated Vacutainer tubes. Ficoll-Paque density-gradient centrifugation was used to isolate PBMCs, with at least 6.5 million per sample. Total RNA was extracted from PBMCs with Trizol reagent, with at least 5.5 micrograms obtained per sample. Naive CD45RAhigh/CD27high T cell percentages were measured by flow cytometry on a PBMC aliquot from every donor. The sequenced sample consisted of blood. The source of this sequence is a man in his 60s in good health. The chain uses TRBV27 and TRBJ1-4; the D segment cannot be called with confidence. The nucleotide sequence reads as follows: TGTGCCAGCAGTCCGAGACCCTATCCGGATGAAAAACTGTTTTTT. Its protein reads: CASSPRPYPDEKLFF.